A single sample is the source of the 31 T cell receptor beta chains below, sequenced in a study of T cell responses to AZD1222 COVID-19 vaccine. Sequenced by immunoSEQ multiplex PCR; TCRdb stores in-frame clones only, minus some. The sample holds tens of thousands of clones, 80% to 90% seen once. Sequences were derived from peripheral blood, sampled on day 0 of AZD1222 vaccination. The receptor set was obtained from an adult in good health.

The chain carries TRBV19 and TRBJ1-1, with D hard to call. Germline CDR1 LNHDA, CDR2 SQIVND (reference sequence). Trimming stripped 7 bases from V and 4 bases from J, with 13 bases between. The CDR3 runs 13 residues. In DNA form, the CDR3 reads TGTGCCAGTAACCCGGCGCTGAGCACTGAAGCTTTCTTT. Its protein product is CASNPALSTEAFF.

V is TRBV7-9 and J is TRBJ1-1; the D gene is possibly TRBD1 (5 bases). The CDR3 loop spans 11 amino acids. Trimming left V 6 bases short and J 11 bases short, with 13 bases between. Germline CDR1 and CDR2: SEHNR and FQNEAQ (reference sequence). The DNA of the CDR3 is TGTGCCAGCAGTAATCAGGGCCCGGCTTTCTTT. It yields the protein CASSNQGPAFF.

V is TRBV29-1 and J is TRBJ1-4; D is perhaps TRBD1 (5 bases). Germline V gene data show CDR1 as SQVTM and CDR2 as ANQGSEA. The V gene lost 7 bases and the J gene lost 3 bases, with 12 bases spanning the gap. CDR3 length: 13 residues. This CDR3 reads CSAAGLANEKLFF. CDR3 coding DNA: TGCAGCGCCGCGGGACTTGCTAATGAAAAACTGTTTTTT.

V is TRBV28 and J is TRBJ2-3; D tentatively fits TRBD1 or TRBD2 (5 bases each). V was cut by 2 bases and J by 4 bases, with 10 bases left in between. The CDR3 totals 14 residues. Per germline, CDR1 MDHEN and CDR2 SYDVKM. The CDR3 DNA reads as TGTGCCAGCAGTTTAATCCGGGGCCCAGATACGCAGTATTTT. Its protein is CASSLIRGPDTQYF.

V and J are TRBV2 and TRBJ2-3; 10 nucleotides line up with TRBD2. Germline loops: CDR1 SNHLY, CDR2 FYNNEI. The CDR3 length is 15 residues. V trimming: 8 bases; J trimming: 3 bases; junction bases outside the gene matches: 8. CDR3 sequence (DNA): TGTGCCAGCGCAAAAACTAGCGGGACAACAGATACGCAGTATTTT. As protein: CASAKTSGTTDTQYF.

The V and J genes are TRBV10-2 and TRBJ1-1; D remains ambiguous. The CDR3 runs to 15 residues. With 0 bases removed from V and 1 base from J, the gap between germline ends came to 9 bases. Germline-derived CDR1 and CDR2 are WSHSY and SAAADI. CDR3 sequence (DNA): TGCGCCAGCAGTGAGTCCCGGGCGAGGAACACTGAAGCTTTCTTT. The encoded protein is CASSESRARNTEAFF.

This chain uses TRBV7-9 with TRBJ1-5, with TRBD1 as a possible D gene (6 bases). Germline-derived CDR1 and CDR2 are SEHNR and FQNEAQ (reference sequence). V lost 1 base and J lost 2, with 12 bases in between. The CDR3 has 16 residues. CDR3 amino acids: CASSLDPGAGNQPQHF. In DNA, the CDR3 is TGTGCCAGCAGCTTAGATCCGGGGGCCGGCAATCAGCCCCAGCATTTT.

J is TRBJ2-1 and V is TRBV6-2 or TRBV6-3; TRBD2 aligns across 7 bases. Germline assignment: CDR1 MNHEY and CDR2 SVGEGT. The CDR3 loop spans 15 amino acids. The V and J ends lost 2 bases and 8 bases, in that order; junction bases with no gene match: 9. The CDR3 DNA is TGTGCCAGCAGTTACACGGGGGGACCTACGGATGAGCAGTTCTTC. Translated, it gives CASSYTGGPTDEQFF.

This clone was recorded only once. The V and J genes are TRBV6-2 or TRBV6-3 and TRBJ2-1; D is undetermined. Trimming cost V 0 bases and J 6 bases, with 15 bases left between them. The CDR3 covers 16 residues. Germline CDR1 is MNHEY and CDR2 is SVGEGT. DNA of the CDR3: TGTGCCAGCAGTTACTCCACAGTGAGCCCTGGCAATGAGCAGTTCTTC. Translated: CASSYSTVSPGNEQFF.

The CDR3 is CSVGPHGVNTEAFF. CDR3 coding DNA: TGCAGCGTTGGACCTCACGGGGTGAACACTGAAGCTTTCTTT. The rearrangement joins TRBV29-1 to TRBJ1-1; D is unresolved. Deletions cut 4 bases from V and 0 bases from J, with 12 bases between. The CDR3 sequence is 14 residues long. Germline-derived CDR1 and CDR2 are SQVTM and ANQGSEA.

The genes are TRBV7-9 and TRBJ1-1; maybe TRBD1 (6 bases). The CDR3 has 12 amino acids. V dropped 6 bases and J dropped 8 bases, with 13 bases sitting between them. Germline loops: CDR1 SEHNR, CDR2 FQNEAQ (reference sequence). CDR3 protein: CASSTRGMEAFF. The CDR3 coding sequence is TGTGCCAGCAGTACCAGGGGTATGGAAGCTTTCTTT.

This chain connects TRBV5-4 to TRBJ2-7; D gene unclear. The CDR3 is 15 residues long. The ends were cut back, 0 bases at V and 3 bases at J, with 13 bases in the middle. CDR1 SGHNT and CDR2 YYREEE come from the germline V gene (reference sequence). The CDR3, as DNA: TGTGCCAGCAGCTTGGATACGCGGTGGGACTACGAGCAGTACTTC. The encoded protein is CASSLDTRWDYEQYF.

V usage is TRBV10-2 and J usage is TRBJ2-7, with TRBD1 identical over 9 bases. The CDR3 sequence is 16 residues long. Trimming removed 0 bases from V and 2 bases from J; junction bases left unmatched: 5. Germline values: CDR1 WSHSY, CDR2 SAAADI. CDR3: CASSESGQGGTYEQYF. The DNA of the CDR3 is TGCGCCAGCAGTGAGTCGGGACAGGGAGGCACCTACGAGCAGTACTTC.

The chain carries TRBV14 and TRBJ2-1, with a weak D call TRBD2 (6 bases). This CDR3 spans 17 amino acids. Germline CDR1 reads SGHDN; CDR2 reads FVKESK. Trimming removed 5 bases from V and 8 bases from J, with 25 bases in between. Here the CDR3 DNA reads TGTGCCAGCAGCTCTATTGCGCGACCCTCGGCGGGGCATGAGCAGTTCTTC. It translates to CASSSIARPSAGHEQFF.

The chain recombines TRBV7-3 with TRBJ2-3, with no clear D. V was cut by 5 bases and J by 6 bases, with 21 bases left in between. The CDR3 consists of 16 residues. Germline V gives CDR1 SGHTA, CDR2 FQGTGA. The CDR3 region has the DNA TGTGCCAGCAGCCCAACGGGCGGCCCCTCCCTGGATACGCAGTATTTT. The encoded protein is CASSPTGGPSLDTQYF. The full variable domain, its missing parts supplied by reference TRBV7-3 and TRBJ2-3, is GAGVSQTPSNKVTEKGKYVELRCDPISGHTALYWYRQSLGQGPEFLIYFQGTGAADDSGLPNDRFFAVRPEGSVSTLKIQRTERGDSAVYLCASSPTGGPSLDTQYFGPGTRLTVL.

The chain employs TRBV6-6 and TRBJ1-5; 11 bases are shared with TRBD1. The V gene's germline CDR1 is MNHNY and CDR2 SVGAGI (reference sequence). V was clipped by 7 bases and J by 3 bases; unmatched bases: 8. The CDR3 loop spans 16 amino acids. The CDR3 loop reads CASKTGTGGYNQPQHF. The DNA for the CDR3 is TGTGCCAGCAAAACCGGGACAGGGGGTTACAATCAGCCCCAGCATTTT.

This chain connects TRBV7-9 to TRBJ1-4, with TRBD1 matching over 7 bases. CDR3 length: 14 residues. The trim removed 5 bases at V and 7 bases at J, leaving 7 bases unmatched. Germline V gene lookup returns CDR1 SEHNR and CDR2 FQNEAQ (reference sequence). This chain's CDR3 is CASSLGGQGEKLFF. The CDR3 bases are TGTGCCAGCAGCCTAGGGGGCCAGGGTGAAAAACTGTTTTTT.

J is TRBJ1-1 and V is TRBV28, with D maybe TRBD1 (5 bases). V was clipped by 4 bases and J by 0 bases, with 12 bases between them. Germline CDR1 MDHEN, CDR2 SYDVKM. The CDR3 totals 15 residues. The CDR3 here is CASSSSGSVNTEAFF. CDR3 coding DNA: TGTGCCAGCAGTTCTTCAGGGTCCGTGAACACTGAAGCTTTCTTT.

The chain couples TRBV6-1 to TRBJ2-3, with D uncertain. The CDR3 totals 15 residues. Germline-derived CDR1 and CDR2 are MNHNS and SASEGT. V was clipped by 3 bases and J by 4 bases, with 14 bases between them. The DNA of the CDR3 is TGTGCCAGCAGTGAGACCCCCCGGTCGGCAGATACGCAGTATTTT. Its protein is CASSETPRSADTQYF.

The chain has TRBV21-1 and TRBJ2-7; TRBD1 was called by the table and not checked on the DNA. TRBV21-1 represents a pseudogene. This CDR3 is built from 12 residues. For the CDR3, the DNA is TGTGCCAGCAAACAGGTCAGGTACGAGCAGTACTTC. This gives the protein CASKQVRYEQYF.

This chain links TRBV10-3 with TRBJ2-2; TRBD2 is a possible D gene (6 bases). The germline gives CDR1 ENHRY, CDR2 SYGVKD. Trimming removed 11 bases from V and 5 bases from J, with 21 bases in between. The CDR3 loop spans 15 amino acids. The CDR3 sequence is CAVYSGRDRTGELFF. CDR3 nucleotides: TGTGCCGTTTATTCGGGGCGGGACCGAACCGGGGAGCTGTTTTTT.

The chain employs TRBV16 and TRBJ1-1, with a possible D match to TRBD1 (6 bases). Trimming left V 7 bases short and J 3 bases short, with 12 bases between. In germline, CDR1 is KGHSY, CDR2 FQNENV. The CDR3 consists of 13 residues. CDR3 loop: CASKKTGYTEAFF. CDR3 DNA: TGTGCCAGCAAGAAAACAGGGTACACTGAAGCTTTCTTT.

This rearrangement joins TRBV20-1 to TRBJ2-5; no reliable D call. The germline gives CDR1 DFQATT, CDR2 SNEGSKA (reference sequence). CDR3 length: 12 amino acids. Trimming cost V 3 bases and J 0 bases, with 5 bases left between them. In DNA, the CDR3 is TGCAGTGCTAGTTTACACCAAGAGACCCAGTACTTC. Translation gives CSASLHQETQYF.

This chain connects TRBV21-1 to TRBJ2-3; TRBD1, the table's D call, was not compared with the DNA. TRBV21-1 is assigned pseudogene status. CDR3 size: 22 residues. The CDR3 DNA follows: TGTGCCAGCAGCAAACCAATGGGACAGACCCGACCCCGCAGACCTAGCACAGATACGCAGTATTTT. It encodes CASSKPMGQTRPRRPSTDTQYF.

The V gene is TRBV18, the J gene TRBJ1-6, with 8 bases aligning to TRBD1. CDR1 KGHSH and CDR2 LQKENI come from the germline V gene. The CDR3 totals 14 residues. The J segment lost 14 bases and the V segment lost 0 bases, leaving 6 bases of the junction unmatched. This chain's CDR3 is CASSPPGQAATLHF. The CDR3 bases are TGTGCCAGCTCACCACCGGGACAGGCCGCGACCCTCCACTTT.

The V call is TRBV7-9, the J call TRBJ1-1; possible D gene TRBD1, 6 bases. Germline CDR1 and CDR2: SEHNR and FQNEAQ (reference sequence). CDR3 length equals 14 residues. V shed 9 bases and J shed 0 bases, with 14 bases lying between them. The CDR3 here is CASSGDFMNTEAFF. DNA for the CDR3: TGTGCCAGTTCAGGGGACTTCATGAACACTGAAGCTTTCTTT.

The chain is built from TRBV4-1 and TRBJ2-3; no clear D gene. The V gene's germline CDR1 is MGHRA and CDR2 YSYEKL. V lost 1 base to trimming and J lost 4 bases, with 6 bases between them. The CDR3 consists of 13 residues. This chain's CDR3 is CASSQGAPDTQYF. CDR3 sequence (DNA): TGCGCCAGCAGCCAAGGAGCCCCAGATACGCAGTATTTT.

This clone was counted a few times. V is TRBV24-1 and J is TRBJ2-3; 9 positions agree with TRBD2. The CDR3 loop spans 16 amino acids. Trimming cost V 4 bases and J 6 bases; bases outside gene matches: 10. CDR1 is KGHDR and CDR2 is SFDVKD in the germline V gene. CDR3 sequence reads: CATSDREREARDTQYF. The CDR3 DNA follows: TGTGCCACCAGTGACCGTGAGCGGGAGGCCAGGGATACGCAGTATTTT.

The CDR3 nucleotides read TGTGCCAGCAGCCCCGGATGGCTAGCGGGGAACAATGAGCAGTTCTTC. This codes for CASSPGWLAGNNEQFF. The chain couples TRBV9 to TRBJ2-1, with TRBD2 matching 9 bases. Per the germline V gene, CDR1 is SGDLS and CDR2 is YYNGEE. The CDR3 consists of 16 residues. V was clipped by 4 bases and J by 5 bases; unmatched bases: 10.

The chain combines TRBV7-2 with TRBJ1-1; D is undetermined. V was pared by 5 bases and J by 1 base, with 14 bases between. This CDR3 is built from 15 residues. Germline V lookup: CDR1 SGHTA, CDR2 FQGNSA. CDR3 loop: CASSPRGGPNTEAFF. CDR3 in DNA: TGTGCCAGCAGCCCCCGGGGAGGACCGAACACTGAAGCTTTCTTT.

This sequence joins TRBV9 and TRBJ1-1; D remains ambiguous. CDR3 length: 13 residues. V was pared by 0 bases and J by 4 bases, with 7 bases between. Looked up from germline, CDR1 is SGDLS and CDR2 is YYNGEE. The CDR3 sequence is CASSVAEGTEAFF. For the CDR3, the DNA is TGTGCCAGCAGCGTAGCGGAGGGCACTGAAGCTTTCTTT. The whole variable domain, remainder taken from reference TRBV9 and TRBJ1-1, is DSGVTQTPKHLITATGQRVTLRCSPRSGDLSVYWYQQSLDQGLQFLIQYYNGEERAKGNILERFSAQQFPDLHSELNLSSLELGDSALYFCASSVAEGTEAFFGQGTRLTVV.